The 5 T cell receptor beta chains below all came from one sample that was sequenced in a study of read filtering for tumor transcriptome and immune sequencing. Molecular barcoded adaptors covering alpha/delta and beta/gamma chains were used on 400 ng RNA. TCRdb redid the calling of the reads with MiXCR, one entry per CDR3 protein. The sample has 85,000 to 100,000 distinct CDR3 sequences; roughly 21% are singletons. Material for sequencing was a population of CD138-negative cells sorted from bone marrow. Every receptor here comes from a donor at least 40 years old with multiple myeloma.

The table lists this clonotype with many counts. The CDR3 DNA reads as TGTGCCAGCAGTCGGGCAGGGGAAAAGGGCGAGCAGTACTTC. Encoded protein: CASSRAGEKGEQYF. The chain employs TRBV27 and TRBJ2-7; tentative D call: TRBD1 (6 bases). This CDR3 is 14 amino acids long. V was pared by 5 bases and J by 6 bases, with 17 bases between. Germline loops: CDR1 MNHEY, CDR2 SMNVEV (reference sequence).

In its sample, this clonotype was seen many times. This rearrangement joins TRBV29-1 to TRBJ2-3, with 8 bases identical to TRBD1. The CDR3 length is 16 residues. V gave up 6 bases and J gave up 1 base; unmatched junction bases: 12. Germline assignment: CDR1 SQVTM and CDR2 ANQGSEA. Written as DNA, the CDR3 is TGCAGCGTCGTGCGGGACAGGCTTTACGGCACAGATACGCAGTATTTT. It translates to CSVVRDRLYGTDTQYF.

This clonotype was detected a few times. The rearrangement joins TRBV2 to TRBJ1-2; 12 positions agree with TRBD1. The V segment lost 6 bases and the J segment 3 bases; nucleotides outside the gene matches: 5. Germline values: CDR1 SNHLY, CDR2 FYNNEI. This CDR3 contains 15 residues. CDR3 sequence reads: CASRCGTGGDYGYTF. The CDR3 DNA is TGTGCCAGCAGGTGTGGGACAGGGGGCGACTATGGCTACACCTTC.

This clonotype was observed many times. The V call is TRBV29-1, the J call TRBJ2-1, with D uncertain. Germline values: CDR1 SQVTM, CDR2 ANQGSEA. Trimming took off 3 bases at V and 4 bases at J, with 10 bases between the two ends. The CDR3 spans 13 residues. The CDR3 here is CSVDGVFYNEQFF. CDR3 bases: TGCAGCGTTGACGGCGTGTTTTACAATGAGCAGTTCTTC.

A word on this clonotype: It may be a read error: a sequence one base away is much more abundant. This chain connects TRBV6-1 to TRBJ2-3; D call uncertain. Looked up from germline, CDR1 is MNHNS and CDR2 is SASEGT. The CDR3 has 12 amino acids. Trimming pared 6 bases from V and 4 bases from J, leaving 8 bases between. The CDR3 DNA sequence: TGTGCCAGCAGGTCTCCCGCAGATACGCAGTATTTT. This sequence encodes CASRSPADTQYF.